The clone carrying this T cell receptor (beta chain) was seen repeatedly, ten times or more. The CDR3 is 15 residues long. Germline loops: CDR1 SGHTA, CDR2 FQGTGA. The ends were cut back, 2 bases at V and 0 bases at J, with 5 bases in the middle. This sample is part of a study of blood T cells in healthy people across ages. A sample-barcoded 5' primer and a J-beta primer mix were used in a second PCR of roughly 7 to 11 cycles. Sequencing yielded, for each sample, at least 3 million paired-end reads carrying CDR3. TCRdb re-derived calls from the 5' RACE reads in MiXCR, one entry per CDR3 protein. The sample has 380,000 or so distinct CDR3 sequences, more than 45% seen once.

The chain links TRBV7-3 to TRBJ2-6, with unresolved D. The sequence came from a man in his sixties in good health. Sequenced input: blood. Here the CDR3 DNA reads TGTGCCAGCAGCTTAGAGAGCTCTGGGGCCAACGTCCTGACTTTC. It specifies CASSLESSGANVLTF. Complete variable domain (other parts from reference TRBV7-3 and TRBJ2-6): GAGVSQTPSNKVTEKGKYVELRCDPISGHTALYWYRQSLGQGPEFLIYFQGTGAADDSGLPNDRFFAVRPEGSVSTLKIQRTERGDSAVYLCASSLESSGANVLTFGAGSRLTVL.